The T cell receptor (beta chain) described here comes from a study of T cells in Graves' hyperthyroidism and ophthalmopathy. Whole-study findings and limits: Separation of ophthalmopathy from stable hyperthyroidism was achieved by a 13 V-J model.

In the case of this clonotype: Its target is not known.

TCR beta CDR3 region amplification was performed from RNA transcripts. First-round RT-PCR targeting the TCR CDR3 was performed with the HTBI primer set. TCRdb re-derived calls from the multiplex PCR reads in MiXCR, one entry per CDR3 protein. This sample has approximately 700,000 distinct CDR3 sequences; just under 45% occur once, and the top ten carry 6.5% to 9%. The CDR3 sequence is 12 residues long. Trimming took 2 bases from V and 10 from J, leaving 6 bases between them. CDR1 ENHRY and CDR2 SYGVKD come from the germline V gene. Sequencing used peripheral blood or thyroid tissue (not recorded which). This TCR was recovered from an adult man with Graves' disease, either hyperthyroidism or ophthalmopathy (not recorded which). The V gene is TRBV10-3, the J gene TRBJ1-6; D is unresolved. The CDR3 nucleotides read TGTGCCATCAGTGAGCCGGACTCACCCCTCCACTTT. The encoded protein is CAISEPDSPLHF.